This T cell receptor (beta chain) originates from a study of shared clonotypes between healthy human individuals. Study-level background: CD4 naive and memory got three plates each, CD8 naive two, CD8 memory one. Findings and limits, study-wide: Specimens sampled were limited to blood, with tissue repertoires likely differing.

From germline, CDR1 is SGHRS and CDR2 YFSETQ. This CDR3 has 18 amino acids. V was clipped by 1 base and J by 0 bases, with 20 bases between them. Remarks on this clone: Its target is unknown.

Measured with immunoSEQ multiplex PCR; TCRdb has only the in-frame clones, and not every one. The sample records 2 million to 2.5 million clones, 93% being singletons. Sequenced sample: naive CD4+ T cells from PBMCs. Subset specified: CD45RA+ positively selected. This chain uses TRBV5-1 with TRBJ2-7; D is ambiguous. The receptor was isolated from a man between 18 and 29 years old in good health. Some clones in this sample may be carry-over from other donors' samples. The CDR3 nucleotides are TGCGCCAGCAGCTTGCGGGCCGAGACCGTTAAGAGCTCCTACGAGCAGTACTTC. As protein: CASSLRAETVKSSYEQYF.